The clone carrying this TCR beta chain was observed at least ten times. Its antigen remains unknown. The sample comes from a study of T-cell reconstitution after alpha-beta-depleted transplantation in children. The CDR3 length is 15 residues. Germline V gives CDR1 SGHRS, CDR2 YFSETQ. J gave up 6 bases and V 4 bases, and 7 bases lay outside the gene matches. TCRbeta library construction was performed incorporating unique molecular identifiers. MiXCR, run by TCRdb on the PCR reads, gives a single entry per CDR3 protein. The sample has 150,000 to 250,000 distinct CDR3 sequences, 5% to 7.5% seen once. Regarding the study as a whole: Several hundred expanded graft clones reportedly gave rise to the alpha-beta T cells present about two months after transplant. Some patients' high day-60 TCRbeta diversity was attributed to recipient cells surviving conditioning. The authors attributed T-cell counts and diversity one year after transplant mostly to newly produced T cells.

This TCR came from a girl under three years old with combined immunodeficiency, due to receive a stem cell transplant. This sequence joins TRBV5-1 and TRBJ2-1; 10 nucleotides agree with TRBD2. Here the sequenced sample was PBMCs, taken before TCRalphabeta/CD19-depleted stem cell transplant. CDR3 sequence (DNA): TGCGCCAGCAGCACCTCTAGCGGGGGATTCAATGAGCAGTTCTTC. Translating it yields CASSTSSGGFNEQFF.